The source of this T cell receptor (beta chain) is a study of T cells after yellow fever vaccination. The wider study: Fractions of limited cellularity were prepared by means of SMART-Seq v4 Ultra Low Input. Notes on the study in general: Weaker overall, the secondary response nonetheless peaked faster (day 5 versus 15). Most primary-vaccination clones recurred post-booster (roughly 96% CD4, roughly 91% CD8).

TCRdb itself ran the 5' RACE reads through MiXCR, one entry per CDR3 protein. The sample includes 400,000 or so distinct CDR3 sequences, 15% to 20% of them seen just once. In this sample, this clonotype turned up a few times. Antigen unknown. Trimming left V 1 base short and J 5 bases short, with 11 bases between. From germline, CDR1 is SGHTA and CDR2 FQGNSA. The CDR3 has 14 amino acids. Material: PBMCs, obtained before the yellow fever booster vaccination. V and J are TRBV7-2 and TRBJ2-5; D gene unclear. The TCR comes from a man between 18 and 29 years old who received the YFV17D yellow fever vaccine. The CDR3 bases are TGTGCCAGCAGCTTAGAAGTGGGTTTGGAGACCCAGTACTTC. The encoded protein is CASSLEVGLETQYF.